What follows is one T cell receptor beta chain and its context. Its antigen is unidentified. These data belong to a study of shared clonotypes between healthy human individuals. Overall study findings and caveats: A reduction in generation probabilities was seen for non-shared clonotypes relative to those shared by all four donors. Several donors held around 5% of naive CD4 clonotypes in common.

Approximately 220 ng DNA, approximately 31,000 T cell genomes, went into each sorted-subset replicate PCR. The repertoire was sequenced with immunoSEQ multiplex PCR; TCRdb's copy has only in-frame clones and lacks some. The top ten hold under 0.8% of the sample, which has 1 million to 1.3 million clones, approximately 80% seen once. This CDR3 region has 14 residues. Losses at the gene ends were 4 bases for V and 3 bases for J; bases not matched to a gene: 4. Looked up from germline, CDR1 is SGDLS and CDR2 is YYNGEE. This TCR derives from a man younger than 35 in good health. Some clones in this sample may be carry-over from other donors' samples. The J gene is TRBJ1-2, the V gene TRBV9; 9 nucleotides agree with TRBD1. Sequencing was carried out using memory CD4+ T cells from PBMCs. The subset is: CD45RA-negative fraction. CDR3: CASSPWDRDYGYTF. The CDR3 DNA reads as TGTGCCAGCAGCCCCTGGGACAGGGACTATGGCTACACCTTC.